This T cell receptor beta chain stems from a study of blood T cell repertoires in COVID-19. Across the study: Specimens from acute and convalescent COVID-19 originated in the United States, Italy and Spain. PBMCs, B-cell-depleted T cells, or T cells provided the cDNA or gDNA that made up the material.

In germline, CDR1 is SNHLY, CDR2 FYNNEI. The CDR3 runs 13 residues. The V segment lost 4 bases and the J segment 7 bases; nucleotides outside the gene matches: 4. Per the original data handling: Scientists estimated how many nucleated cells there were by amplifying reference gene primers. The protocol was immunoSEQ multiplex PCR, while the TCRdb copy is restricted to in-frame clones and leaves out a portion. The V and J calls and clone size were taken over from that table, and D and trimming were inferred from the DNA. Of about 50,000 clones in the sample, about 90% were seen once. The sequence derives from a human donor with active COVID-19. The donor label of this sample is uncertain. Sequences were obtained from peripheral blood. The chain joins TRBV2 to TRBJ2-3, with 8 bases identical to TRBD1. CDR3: CASSVQGVHTQYF. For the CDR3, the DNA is TGTGCCAGCAGTGTACAGGGGGTACATACGCAGTATTTT.